Listed below are T cell receptor beta chains from one sample, sequenced in a study of T cells in Graves' hyperthyroidism and ophthalmopathy. TCRdb re-derived calls from the multiplex PCR reads in MiXCR, one entry per CDR3 protein. The table lists approximately 400,000 distinct CDR3 sequences, 15% to 18% of them singletons. Sequenced: blood. The source of these receptors is a woman in her late teens or twenties with Graves' hyperthyroidism. CDR3s include the opening cysteine and the closing phenylalanine or tryptophan. A D gene is named only where the DNA matches it firmly. Not every row has a clone size; where given, it reads once, few, many or a size class.

NA	TRBV30	few	TRBJ2-2	TGTGCCTGGAGTCGGGGGCACGGGGAGCTGTTTTTT	CAWSRGHGELFF
TRBD1	TRBV13	many	TRBJ2-5	TGTGCCAGCAGCCCCGGACAGGGAGCAGAGACCCAGTACTTC	CASSPGQGAETQYF
NA	TRBV7-3	many	TRBJ2-5	TGTGCCAGCAGCCCCCACAGGGAAGAGACCCAGTACTTC	CASSPHREETQYF
NA	TRBV27	many	TRBJ1-1	TGTGCCAGCAGCGCCAGGGAGGACACTGAAGCTTTCTTT	CASSAREDTEAFF
TRBD2	TRBV19	many	TRBJ2-1	TGTGCCAGTAGTCCAGGACTAGCGGGAGGGTGGTTGGTAGGGGAGCAGTTCTTC	CASSPGLAGGWLVGEQFF
NA	TRBV3-1	many	TRBJ2-5	TGTGCCAGCAGCCAAGATGGGAGGGGGCTTGGGTCCCAGTACTTC	CASSQDGRGLGSQYF
NA	TRBV9	few	TRBJ2-3	TGTGCCAGCAGCGTCGACCTCCAGGGGGATACGCAGTATTTT	CASSVDLQGDTQYF
NA	TRBV20-1	many	TRBJ1-5	TGCAGTGCTAGAGACGGTGGTGTCAATCAGCCCCAGCATTTT	CSARDGGVNQPQHF
NA	TRBV11-3	many	TRBJ1-6	TGTGCCAGCAGCGCTAGTTGGGGACGGTCCTATAATTCACCCCTCCACTTT	CASSASWGRSYNSPLHF
NA	TRBV2	NA	TRBJ2-7	TGCGCCAGCAGCCAAGGTGGGGACGGAAGCTACGAGCAGTACTTC	CASSQGGDGSYEQYF
NA	TRBV15	NA	TRBJ2-7	TGTGCCACCAGCAGAGGGGGCGGCTTAGAGTACGAGCAGTACTTC	CATSRGGGLEYEQYF
NA	TRBV5-1	many	TRBJ2-7	TGCGCCAGCAGCTTCGGGCAGGGCCGGGACGAGCAGTACTTC	CASSFGQGRDEQYF
NA	TRBV20-1	many	TRBJ2-5	TGCAGTGCTAGCTGGGCTATTCAAGAGACCCAGTACTTC	CSASWAIQETQYF
NA	TRBV12-3/TRBV12-4	many	TRBJ1-3	TGTGCCAGCAGTGTTACAGGGAGCTCCGGAAACACCATATATTTT	CASSVTGSSGNTIYF
NA	TRBV6-4	NA	TRBJ2-2	TGTGCCAGCAGTATGACAGCGATCACCGGGGAGCCGTTTTTT	CASSMTAITGEPFF
NA	TRBV10-3	many	TRBJ1-1	TGTGCCATCAGTGAGTCGACGGGGGCGGAACGTCGGACTGAAGCTTTCTTT	CAISESTGAERRTEAFF
NA	TRBV6-1	NA	TRBJ2-7	TGTGCCAGCAGCAGACAACCCTCCGAGCAGTACTTC	CASSRQPSEQYF
TRBD1	TRBV12-5	many	TRBJ2-3	TGTGCTAGTGGTTCCCGGGACAGGGGGTTAGCAGATACGCAGTATTTT	CASGSRDRGLADTQYF
NA	TRBV18	many	TRBJ2-5	TGTGCCAGCTCACCCCCCAGTGGCGTCCGCGGAGAGACCCAGTACTTC	CASSPPSGVRGETQYF
TRBD1	TRBV5-1	many	TRBJ1-2	TGCGCCAGCAGCCTTAGGACAGGATCTAACTATGGCTACACCTTC	CASSLRTGSNYGYTF
NA	TRBV7-9	many	TRBJ2-5	TGTGCCAGCAGCTTGTTTGGTGGCCTCGCCCGTAGAGGGAAAGAGACCCAGTACTTC	CASSLFGGLARRGKETQYF
NA	TRBV19	NA	TRBJ2-1	TGTGCCAGTAGTACAGGGACGGGCAATGAGCAGTTCTTC	CASSTGTGNEQFF
TRBD2	TRBV6-6	many	TRBJ2-1	TGTGCCAGCAGTTATGGGACTAGCGGGAGTAGCGATGAGCAGTTCTTC	CASSYGTSGSSDEQFF
TRBD2	TRBV20-1	few	TRBJ2-7	TGCAGTGCAACCAAGCGGGGGGGCATTTACGAGCAGTACTTC	CSATKRGGIYEQYF
TRBD1	TRBV2	many	TRBJ1-1	TGTGCCAGCAGGCCGGACAGGGGGCATACTGAAGCTTTCTTT	CASRPDRGHTEAFF
TRBD2	TRBV5-1	many	TRBJ2-2	TGCGCCAGCAGCTCCAGCGGGCCGACTAGCGGGGGCTCGGGGACCGGGGAGCTGTTTTTT	CASSSSGPTSGGSGTGELFF
NA	TRBV4-1	few	TRBJ2-7	TGCGCCAGCAGCCAGACGTTGTCATTGAGCGAGCAGTACTTC	CASSQTLSLSEQYF
NA	TRBV12-3/TRBV12-4	many	TRBJ2-5	TGTGCCAGCAGTTTAGGGAGGGGCTTGGAGACCCAGTACTTC	CASSLGRGLETQYF
NA	TRBV4-2	NA	TRBJ1-6	TGTGCCAGCAGCCAAGCTCCCGGCTCAAATTCACCCCTCCACTTT	CASSQAPGSNSPLHF
TRBD2	TRBV12-5	many	TRBJ2-1	TGTGCTAGTGGTTGGGGACTAGACCACAATGAGCAGTTCTTC	CASGWGLDHNEQFF
NA	TRBV7-8	many	TRBJ1-3	TGTGCCAGCAGCTTACTGCCCAGCCGAGGAAACACCATATATTTT	CASSLLPSRGNTIYF
NA	TRBV27	many	TRBJ2-3	TGTGCCAGCAGTTCACCAGGCACAGATACGCAGTATTTT	CASSSPGTDTQYF
NA	TRBV27	many	TRBJ2-7	TGTGCCAGCAGTGGATTTGGCGAGCAGTACTTC	CASSGFGEQYF
TRBD1	TRBV12-3/TRBV12-4	many	TRBJ2-6	TGTGCCAGCAGCCCTTTCTGGACAGGGGGCTCCGGGGCCAACGTCCTGACTTTC	CASSPFWTGGSGANVLTF
NA	TRBV20-1	many	TRBJ1-1	TGCAGTGCCGCGGACAGAAAGAACACTGAAGCTTTCTTT	CSAADRKNTEAFF
NA	TRBV6-2/TRBV6-3	many	TRBJ2-7	TGTGCAATCTCAGCTGGGGGGATTGGGACCTACAAGCAGTACTTC	CAISAGGIGTYKQYF
TRBD2	TRBV6-5	NA	TRBJ2-3	TGTGCCAGCAGTTACTCACTGGGGGGGGATACGCAGTATTTT	CASSYSLGGDTQYF
NA	TRBV12-3/TRBV12-4	many	TRBJ1-3	TGTGCCAGCAGTTATTACTTGGGCAGCTTGCCCGACTCTGGAAACACCATATATTTT	CASSYYLGSLPDSGNTIYF
TRBD2	TRBV28	many	TRBJ2-3	TGTGCCAGCAGTTTATTATCGGGGGGTTACACAGATACGCAGTATTTT	CASSLLSGGYTDTQYF
TRBD2	TRBV4-1	NA	TRBJ2-1	TGCGCCAGCAGCTACCGGGACTACCTCAATGAGCAGTTCTTC	CASSYRDYLNEQFF
TRBD1	TRBV20-1	NA	TRBJ1-1	TGCGGTGCTTCAGGACAGTCCTTGAACAGGGGGGAAGCTTTCTTT	CGASGQSLNRGEAFF
TRBD1	TRBV10-3	many	TRBJ1-4	TGTGCCATCAGTGAGTCGAGGACAGGAGGCGAAAAACTGTTTTTT	CAISESRTGGEKLFF
TRBD1	TRBV5-1	NA	TRBJ2-1	TGCGCCAGCAGCTTACAGGGGACCGATGAGCAGTTCTTC	CASSLQGTDEQFF
TRBD1	TRBV15	many	TRBJ2-4	TGTGCCACCAGCAGAGAGGGACAGGCGAAAAACATTCAGTACTTC	CATSREGQAKNIQYF
NA	TRBV6-1	NA	TRBJ2-2	TGTGCCAGCATCCCGGAGGGTCTTATTAACACCGGGGAGCTGTTTTTT	CASIPEGLINTGELFF
TRBD2	TRBV6-6	few	TRBJ2-1	TGTGCCAGCAGTTACATAGCGGGAGATTACAATGAGCAGTTCTTC	CASSYIAGDYNEQFF
NA	TRBV7-3	many	TRBJ2-2	TGTGCCAGCAGCTCGAACACCGGGGAGCTGTTTTTT	CASSSNTGELFF
TRBD1	TRBV11-2	many	TRBJ1-2	TGTGCCAGCAGCTTTGACAGGGTGGGCTATGGCTACACCTTC	CASSFDRVGYGYTF
NA	TRBV19	many	TRBJ1-1	TGTGCCAGTAGTATCGCCAGCCTGAACACTGAAGCTTTCTTT	CASSIASLNTEAFF
NA	TRBV9	NA	TRBJ1-2	TGTGCCAGCAGCGTAGCAAGGGGTAGTGACTATGGCTACACCTTC	CASSVARGSDYGYTF
NA	TRBV27	many	TRBJ2-5	TGTGCCAGCAGTTTATATCGAAACGAAGAGACCCAGTACTTC	CASSLYRNEETQYF
NA	TRBV20-1	many	TRBJ2-7	TGCAGTGCTCCTCCCCAGGGTCGGTCCTACGAGCAGTACTTC	CSAPPQGRSYEQYF
NA	TRBV30	many	TRBJ1-2	TGTGCCTGGAACCCACAGGGTGGCTATGGCTACACCTTC	CAWNPQGGYGYTF
TRBD2	TRBV11-3	many	TRBJ2-5	TGTGCCAGCAAAAAGGCGGGGGAGCTTGAGACCCAGTACTTC	CASKKAGELETQYF
NA	TRBV12-3/TRBV12-4	few	TRBJ2-7	TGTGCCAGCAGTTTCTCTAGTCCCTACGAGCAGTACTTC	CASSFSSPYEQYF
NA	TRBV20-1	NA	TRBJ2-1	TGCAGTGCTAGTGCCTCCTACAATGAGCAGTTCTTC	CSASASYNEQFF
NA	TRBV2	many	TRBJ2-3	TGTGCCAGCAGCCCAAGGGTTTCAGATACGCAGTATTTT	CASSPRVSDTQYF
NA	TRBV27	many	TRBJ2-3	TGTGCCAGCAGTTTATCGTGGGCAGGGGCGTATACGCAGTATTTT	CASSLSWAGAYTQYF